Below, 14 T cell receptor beta chains from the same sample are listed, as sequenced in a study of cytomegalovirus exposure and HLA in healthy donors. In the PCR, 60 Vbeta and 13 Jbeta primers were used. Libraries were prepared by immunoSEQ multiplex PCR; TCRdb keeps only in-frame clonotypes and omits some of them. The sample holds 100,000 to 150,000 clones; more than 65% are singletons and the top ten take 2.5% to 3%. The sequenced sample was PBMCs. Receptor source: a woman younger than 30 in good health and CMV-seropositive.

The gene calls are TRBV5-4 and TRBJ2-1; D is unresolved. Trimming stripped 5 bases from V and 4 bases from J, with 13 bases between. CDR3 length equals 14 residues. From germline, CDR1 is SGHNT and CDR2 YYREEE (reference sequence). In DNA form, the CDR3 reads TGTGCCAGCAGACCGACCGTCGGGTACAATGAGCAGTTCTTC. This codes for CASRPTVGYNEQFF.

The chain employs TRBV9 and TRBJ2-3, with 9 nucleotides matching TRBD1. Germline trimming cut 0 bases from V and 6 bases from J; bases unmatched to any gene: 5. CDR1 is SGDLS and CDR2 is YYNGEE in the germline V gene. The CDR3 extends over 15 amino acids. The CDR3, as DNA: TGTGCCAGCAGCGTAGAAACAGGGGGCGAGGATACGCAGTATTTT. Amino acids: CASSVETGGEDTQYF.

V usage is TRBV28 and J usage is TRBJ2-1; D gene ambiguous. Germline CDR1 reads MDHEN; CDR2 reads SYDVKM. This CDR3 is built from 11 residues. The V end lost 10 bases, the J end lost 8 bases, and 12 bases lay between the germline ends. The CDR3 nucleotides are TGTGCCACCCTAGAAATCGATGAGCAGTTCTTC. Its translation is CATLEIDEQFF.

V gene TRBV15 combines with J gene TRBJ2-7, with D perhaps matching TRBD1 (5 bases). Germline CDR1 and CDR2: LNHNV and YYDKDF (reference sequence). Trimming took 0 bases from V and 6 from J, leaving 6 bases between them. The CDR3 runs to 12 residues. The DNA for the CDR3 is TGTGCCACCAGCAGAGAAAGGGGCGAGCAGTACTTC. This codes for CATSRERGEQYF.

The V gene is TRBV6-1, the J gene TRBJ2-6; D is undetermined. Germline V gene sequence: CDR1 MNHNS, CDR2 SASEGT. V lost 5 bases, J lost 2 bases, and 7 bases lay in between. The CDR3 is made up of 14 amino acids. The CDR3 coding sequence is TGTGCCAGCAGTAGCGAAACTGGGGCCAACGTCCTGACTTTC. It translates to CASSSETGANVLTF.

The gene calls are TRBV4-1 and TRBJ2-7; D gene unclear. The V and J ends lost 0 bases and 6 bases respectively, with 18 bases between them. The germline V gene encodes CDR1 MGHRA and CDR2 YSYEKL. The CDR3 totals 16 residues. Written as DNA, the CDR3 is TGCGCCAGCAGCCAAGAGTTTCAGGAAACCGCTGGCGAGCAGTACTTC. This gives the protein CASSQEFQETAGEQYF.

The V gene is TRBV19, the J gene TRBJ2-1, with 12 nucleotides matching TRBD2. Germline V gene sequence: CDR1 LNHDA, CDR2 SQIVND (reference sequence). This CDR3 has 15 residues. J gave up 6 bases and V 5 bases, and 5 bases lay outside the gene matches. CDR3 residues: CASSWASGGANEQFF. The DNA for the CDR3 is TGTGCCAGTAGTTGGGCTAGCGGGGGGGCCAATGAGCAGTTCTTC.

This chain joins TRBV30 and TRBJ1-1; possible D gene TRBD1, 5 bases. Germline CDR1 is GTSNPN and CDR2 is SVGIG (reference sequence). Trimming cost V 3 bases and J 2 bases, with 19 bases left between them. The CDR3 has 16 amino acids. The CDR3 is CAWRSSTVPTNTEAFF. The CDR3 DNA sequence: TGTGCCTGGAGATCCTCGACAGTCCCTACAAACACTGAAGCTTTCTTT.

This chain joins TRBV27 and TRBJ1-2; possible D gene TRBD1, 5 bases. V was trimmed by 5 bases and J by 4 bases, leaving 11 bases between them. This CDR3 spans 13 amino acids. In germline, CDR1 is MNHEY, CDR2 SMNVEV (reference sequence). CDR3 sequence reads: CASSPGGLYGYTF. DNA of the CDR3: TGTGCCAGCAGTCCCGGGGGACTCTATGGCTACACCTTC.

The V call is TRBV15, the J call TRBJ2-1, with 11 bases aligning to TRBD2. This CDR3 spans 15 amino acids. Germline loops: CDR1 LNHNV, CDR2 YYDKDF (reference sequence). The V gene end was trimmed by 5 bases and the J gene end by 5 bases; junction bases not matched to a gene: 5. As DNA, the CDR3 is TGTGCCACCAGCCGCGAACTAGCGGGGGACAATGAGCAGTTCTTC. It encodes CATSRELAGDNEQFF.

This sequence joins TRBV6-1 and TRBJ2-1, with D possibly matching TRBD1 (5 bases). This CDR3 has 15 residues. Germline CDR1 reads MNHNS; CDR2 reads SASEGT. Deletions cut 4 bases from V and 6 bases from J, with 16 bases between. This CDR3 reads CASSAEPGRFNEQFF. CDR3 DNA sequence: TGTGCCAGCAGTGCCGAACCAGGGCGATTCAATGAGCAGTTCTTC.

The chain carries TRBV11-2 and TRBJ2-7; 16 bases map to TRBD2. This CDR3 contains 14 residues. Trimming removed 7 bases from V and 7 bases from J; junction bases left unmatched: 4. Per germline, CDR1 SGHAT and CDR2 FQNNGV. CDR3: CASTPGLAGGEQYF. CDR3 in DNA: TGTGCCAGCACCCCGGGACTAGCGGGGGGGGAGCAGTACTTC.

V and J are TRBV5-1 and TRBJ2-3; tentative D call: TRBD2 (6 bases). The germline V and J ends were trimmed by 2 bases and 4 bases, with 11 bases remaining between them. There are 14 residues in the CDR3. CDR1 and CDR2 from the germline V gene are SGHRS and YFSETQ. The CDR3: CASSFDGGADTQYF. The CDR3 DNA follows: TGCGCCAGCAGCTTTGACGGGGGTGCAGATACGCAGTATTTT. Full variable domain (rest looked up from reference TRBV5-1 and TRBJ2-3): KAGVTQTPRYLIKTRGQQVTLSCSPISGHRSVSWYQQTPGQGLQFLFEYFSETQRNKGNFPGRFSGRQFSNSRSEMNVSTLELGDSALYLCASSFDGGADTQYFGPGTRLTVL.

The chain links TRBV6-5 to TRBJ1-3, with 9 bases matching TRBD1. The CDR3 runs 14 residues. Trimming removed 9 bases from V and 1 base from J; junction bases left unmatched: 4. Germline CDR1 reads MNHEY; CDR2 reads SVGAGI. Here the CDR3 reads CASIGTGSGNTIYF. Here the CDR3 DNA reads TGTGCCAGTATCGGGACAGGGTCTGGAAACACCATATATTTT.